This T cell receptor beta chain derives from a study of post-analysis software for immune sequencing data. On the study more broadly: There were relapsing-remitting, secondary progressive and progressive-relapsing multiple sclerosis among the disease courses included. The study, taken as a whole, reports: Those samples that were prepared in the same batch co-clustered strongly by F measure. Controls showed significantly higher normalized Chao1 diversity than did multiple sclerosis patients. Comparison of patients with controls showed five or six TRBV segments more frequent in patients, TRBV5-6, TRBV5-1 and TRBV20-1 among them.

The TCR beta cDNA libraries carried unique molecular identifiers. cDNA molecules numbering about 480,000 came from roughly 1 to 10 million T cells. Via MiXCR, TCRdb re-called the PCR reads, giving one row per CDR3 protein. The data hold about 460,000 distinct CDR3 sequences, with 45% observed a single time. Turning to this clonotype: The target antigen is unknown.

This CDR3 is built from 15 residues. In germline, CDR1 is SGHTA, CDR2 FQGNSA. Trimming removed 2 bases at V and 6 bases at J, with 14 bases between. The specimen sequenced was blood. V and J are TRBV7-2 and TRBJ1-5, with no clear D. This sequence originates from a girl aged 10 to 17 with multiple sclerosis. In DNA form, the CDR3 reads TGTGCCAGCAGCTTATATTCAACAGCTTCTCAGCCCCAGCATTTT. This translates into CASSLYSTASQPQHF.